These 24 T cell receptor beta chains were all obtained from the same sample, sequenced in a study of cytomegalovirus exposure and HLA in healthy donors. It was with 60 Vbeta and 13 Jbeta primers that the PCR ran. Some clones are missing from TCRdb's copy, which holds only in-frame ones; the method was immunoSEQ multiplex PCR. The sample contains approximately 110,000 clones, under 90% of which appear only once. Sequenced material: PBMCs. Receptors originate from a woman aged 18 to 35 in good health and CMV-seronegative.

The chain combines TRBV11-3 with TRBJ2-6, with 8 bases lining up with TRBD1. This CDR3 comprises 17 residues. Germline CDR1 reads SGHNT; CDR2 reads YENEEA. V dropped 5 bases and J dropped 1; count of bases not matched to a gene: 7. CDR3 sequence reads: CASSTGGTESGANVLTF. In nucleotides, the CDR3 is TGTGCCAGCAGCACAGGGGGGACGGAGTCTGGGGCCAACGTCCTGACTTTC.

The rearrangement joins TRBV18 to TRBJ2-3, with 7 bases matching TRBD1. The CDR3 length is 14 residues. Germline V gene data show CDR1 as KGHSH and CDR2 as LQKENI. With V trimmed by 4 bases and J by 3 bases, 4 bases remained unmatched. DNA for the CDR3: TGTGCCAGCTCACGACAGGGTGGGACAGATACGCAGTATTTT. It encodes CASSRQGGTDTQYF.

The rearrangement joins TRBV18 to TRBJ1-2, with 8 bases fitting TRBD1. This CDR3 spans 13 amino acids. With V trimmed by 3 bases and J by 8 bases, 5 bases remained unmatched. Germline lookup yields CDR1 KGHSH and CDR2 LQKENI. CDR3 bases: TGTGCCAGCTCACCGGGACAGGAGAGGGGCTACACCTTC. It yields the protein CASSPGQERGYTF.

This clone was recorded a few times. The chain has TRBV6-1 and TRBJ1-1; 9 nucleotides align to TRBD1. The CDR3 has 15 amino acids. V dropped 3 bases and J dropped 5; count of bases not matched to a gene: 7. Germline loops: CDR1 MNHNS, CDR2 SASEGT. In DNA form, the CDR3 reads TGTGCCAGCAGTGATGTGGGACAGGGCCGGACTGAAGCTTTCTTT. Protein product: CASSDVGQGRTEAFF.

The V gene is TRBV28, the J gene TRBJ1-4; the match to TRBD1 covers 11 bases. The CDR3 sequence is 15 residues long. CDR1 is MDHEN, CDR2 SYDVKM, per germline. The ends lost 5 bases at V and 8 bases at J; junction bases unmatched: 7. CDR3 in amino acids: CASSAPGQGGEKLFF. The CDR3 DNA is TGTGCCAGCAGTGCACCGGGACAGGGGGGCGAAAAACTGTTTTTT.

The J gene is TRBJ2-7, the V gene TRBV7-8; possible D gene TRBD2, 5 bases. Germline values: CDR1 SGHVS, CDR2 FQNEAQ. Trimming shortened V by 5 bases and J by 6 bases, and 17 bases separated the two germline ends. The CDR3 runs to 14 residues. The CDR3 coding sequence is TGTGCCAGCAGCCAAATGGGGAGAATAGGCGAGCAGTACTTC. Its protein product is CASSQMGRIGEQYF. Full variable domain (outside the CDR3, taken from reference TRBV7-8 and TRBJ2-7): GAGVSQSPRYKVAKRGQDVALRCDPISGHVSLFWYQQALGQGPEFLTYFQNEAQLDKSGLPSDRFFAERPEGSVSTLKIQRTQQEDSAVYLCASSQMGRIGEQYFGPGTRLTVT.

Details on this clone: One end of the junction varies from germline; a read error may be responsible. This sample also contains other DNA sequences that code for the same CDR3. The genes are TRBV28 and TRBJ1-5, with D possibly TRBD1 on 6 matching bases. Germline values: CDR1 MDHEN, CDR2 SYDVKM. CDR3 length: 13 amino acids. CDR3 bases: TGTGCCAGCTTAAGGGGGTGGAATCAGCCCCAACATTTT. Protein: CASLRGWNQPQHF.

This chain joins TRBV4-1 and TRBJ2-2, with 9 bases that match TRBD2. CDR3 size: 20 residues. CDR1 and CDR2 (germline): MGHRA, YSYEKL. The V segment lost 1 base and the J segment 1 base; nucleotides outside the gene matches: 13. The CDR3 spells CASSQALLAGGPRNTGELFF. In DNA, the CDR3 is TGCGCCAGCAGCCAAGCCCTTCTGGCGGGAGGGCCCCGGAACACCGGGGAGCTGTTTTTT.

The chain links TRBV6-5 to TRBJ1-2; D is possibly TRBD1 (6 bases). V was shortened by 2 bases and J by 5 bases, with 12 bases between the two germline ends. Germline values: CDR1 MNHEY, CDR2 SVGAGI. The CDR3 extends over 14 amino acids. CDR3: CASSYETGSYGYTF. In nucleotides, the CDR3 is TGTGCCAGCAGTTACGAGACAGGCAGTTATGGCTACACCTTC.

The gene calls are TRBV2 and TRBJ2-1; TRBD1 is a possible D gene (5 bases). From germline, CDR1 is SNHLY and CDR2 FYNNEI. V dropped 3 bases and J dropped 8 bases, with 8 bases sitting between them. The length of the CDR3 is 12 residues. The CDR3 region is CASSEARDEQFF. In DNA, the CDR3 is TGTGCCAGCAGTGAGGCCAGGGATGAGCAGTTCTTC.

The rearrangement links TRBV12-5 to TRBJ2-1; a possible D gene is TRBD1 (5 bases). Trimming cost V 6 bases and J 6 bases, with 18 bases left between them. Germline CDR1 reads LGHNT; CDR2 reads FRNRAP. The CDR3 length is 15 residues. CDR3 loop: CASGPSARAVNEQFF. CDR3 DNA: TGTGCTAGTGGCCCATCGGCCAGGGCAGTCAATGAGCAGTTCTTC.

This chain connects TRBV6-5 to TRBJ2-7; D may be TRBD1 (5 bases). V lost 6 bases to trimming and J lost 2 bases, with 14 bases between them. CDR1 MNHEY and CDR2 SVGAGI come from the germline V gene. This CDR3 is built from 14 residues. The CDR3: CASREQADAYEQYV. CDR3 coding DNA: TGTGCCAGCAGAGAACAGGCTGACGCCTACGAGCAGTACGTC.

This chain joins TRBV4-2 and TRBJ2-7, with 9 nucleotides matching TRBD1. Trimming removed 4 bases from V and 3 bases from J; junction bases left unmatched: 10. The V gene's germline CDR1 is LGHNA and CDR2 YNFKEQ. This CDR3 has 16 amino acids. The CDR3 region is CASSPQAGQGYYEQYF. The CDR3 nucleotides read TGTGCCAGCAGCCCACAGGCAGGACAGGGGTACTACGAGCAGTACTTC.

The rearrangement joins TRBV5-4 to TRBJ2-5, with 7 nucleotides matching TRBD1. The germline V gene encodes CDR1 SGHNT and CDR2 YYREEE (reference sequence). CDR3 length equals 14 residues. Losses at the gene ends were 2 bases for V and 3 bases for J; bases not matched to a gene: 4. DNA for the CDR3: TGTGCCAGCAGCTTAAGTCAGGGGGAAGAGACCCAGTACTTC. Its translation is CASSLSQGEETQYF.

The chain is built from TRBV5-6 and TRBJ2-3, with a weak D call TRBD2 (5 bases). Germline CDR1 and CDR2: SGHDT and YYEEEE. With 0 bases removed from V and 1 base from J, the gap between germline ends came to 12 bases. This CDR3 is built from 16 residues. Written as DNA, the CDR3 is TGTGCCAGCAGCTTGGTTGGCGTTAGCGGCACAGATACGCAGTATTTT. As protein: CASSLVGVSGTDTQYF. The full variable domain, its missing parts supplied by reference TRBV5-6 and TRBJ2-3, is DAGVTQSPTHLIKTRGQQVTLRCSPKSGHDTVSWYQQALGQGPQFIFQYYEEEERQRGNFPDRFSGHQFPNYSSELNVNALLLGDSALYLCASSLVGVSGTDTQYFGPGTRLTVL.

The chain couples TRBV27 to TRBJ2-1, with 9 bases matching TRBD1. From germline, CDR1 is MNHEY and CDR2 SMNVEV (reference sequence). Germline trimming cut 3 bases from V and 3 bases from J; bases unmatched to any gene: 3. This CDR3 has 15 amino acids. The CDR3: CASSFTGGYYNEQFF. The CDR3 nucleotides read TGTGCCAGCAGTTTTACAGGGGGCTACTACAATGAGCAGTTCTTC.

This clone was seen only a few times. V and J are TRBV5-5 and TRBJ2-3; the match to TRBD2 covers 9 bases. The CDR3 runs to 15 residues. V was clipped by 6 bases and J by 4 bases; unmatched bases: 9. CDR1 and CDR2 (germline): SGHKS, YYEKEE (reference sequence). Here the CDR3 DNA reads TGTGCCAGCACCACGCGGGGGGGGCCCCCAGATACGCAGTATTTT. Its protein product is CASTTRGGPPDTQYF.

The chain combines TRBV7-2 with TRBJ2-3; 7 nucleotides line up with TRBD2. This CDR3 has 16 residues. Germline trimming cut 2 bases from V and 3 bases from J; bases unmatched to any gene: 8. In germline, CDR1 is SGHTA, CDR2 FQGNSA. In DNA form, the CDR3 reads TGTGCCAGCAGCTTAACGTCGCGGGGGACGACAGATACGCAGTATTTT. Translated, it gives CASSLTSRGTTDTQYF.

The rearrangement links TRBV4-1 to TRBJ2-1, with D possibly TRBD1 on 6 matching bases. V was cut by 4 bases and J by 6 bases, with 16 bases left in between. The CDR3 runs to 15 residues. Germline CDR1 MGHRA, CDR2 YSYEKL. The CDR3 region is CASSLNRVSGNEQFF. The CDR3 DNA is TGCGCCAGCAGCCTTAACAGGGTCTCAGGCAATGAGCAGTTCTTC.

This clone was counted only a few times. J is TRBJ1-2 and V is TRBV4-1; 10 nucleotides agree with TRBD1. Germline V CDR1 and CDR2: MGHRA, YSYEKL. Trimming took 3 bases from V and 8 from J; bases not matched to a gene: 9. This CDR3 region has 15 residues. Here the CDR3 reads CASSHPGQGLRGYTF. The CDR3 coding sequence is TGCGCCAGCAGCCACCCGGGACAGGGGCTGCGCGGCTACACCTTC.

CDR3 sequence reads: CAISGTGGDTQYF. The CDR3 DNA follows: TGTGCCATCAGCGGGACAGGGGGGGATACGCAGTATTTT. This sequence joins TRBV10-3 and TRBJ2-3; 11 bases are a match to TRBD1. Germline lookup yields CDR1 ENHRY and CDR2 SYGVKD. Unmatched junction bases numbered 2, after V lost 6 bases and J lost 6 bases. This CDR3 is built from 13 residues.

The V call is TRBV18, the J call TRBJ2-3; the match to TRBD2 covers 10 bases. The CDR3 covers 16 residues. V was pared by 3 bases and J by 3 bases, with 6 bases of the junction left unmatched. CDR1 and CDR2 from the germline V gene are KGHSH and LQKENI. The CDR3 loop reads CASSPASGRLTDTQYF. The CDR3 region has the DNA TGTGCCAGCTCACCCGCTAGCGGGAGACTGACAGATACGCAGTATTTT.

This chain joins TRBV6-5 and TRBJ1-1; D is undetermined. This CDR3 spans 15 amino acids. Germline V gives CDR1 MNHEY, CDR2 SVGAGI. The V end lost 2 bases, the J end lost 0 bases, and 10 bases lay between the germline ends. Written as DNA, the CDR3 is TGTGCCAGCAGTTACAAGGAGTATTTGAACACTGAAGCTTTCTTT. Encoded protein: CASSYKEYLNTEAFF.

In its sample, this clone was seen once. The genes are TRBV28 and TRBJ2-1; TRBD1 is a possible D gene (7 bases). The CDR3 length is 15 residues. Germline V gene lookup returns CDR1 MDHEN and CDR2 SYDVKM. V lost 3 bases to trimming and J lost 0 bases, with 9 bases between them. CDR3 coding DNA: TGTGCCAGCAGTTTTCAGGGGGGCTCCTACAATGAGCAGTTCTTC. Translating it yields CASSFQGGSYNEQFF.